This T cell receptor beta chain originates from a study of blood T cell repertoires in COVID-19. Study-level background: Some COVID-19 samples were acute and others convalescent; all came from the United States, Italy and Spain. Sources were T cells, B-cell-depleted T cells, or PBMCs; the material itself was cDNA or gDNA.

Between the trimmed V and J ends, which lost 1 base and 0 bases, there was a span of 11 bases. From germline, CDR1 is MGHRA and CDR2 YSYEKL. This CDR3 is built from 16 residues. The authors' processing: Estimates of nucleated cell counts were drawn from the amplification of reference gene primers. The assay was immunoSEQ multiplex PCR, and TCRdb's table has in-frame clones only and misses some. V and J calls plus clone size are reproduced from that table; the DNA served to infer D and trimming. The data hold approximately 170,000 clones, with about 83% observed a single time. The sequence derives from a man aged 40-55 years who had recovered from COVID-19. The sequencing input was peripheral blood. The chain recombines TRBV4-1 with TRBJ2-3; no firm D call. The DNA for the CDR3 is TGCGCCAGCAGCCAAGTTGCGGTAGACAGCACAGATACGCAGTATTTT. This translates into CASSQVAVDSTDTQYF.